Described below is a single TCR beta chain sequence and its context. Its antigen target is currently unknown. Base quality data are lacking; no much larger clone is found one base away. CDR3 length: 18 amino acids, cysteine to phenylalanine. Left in the record is the CDR3 DNA by itself, 54 bases read in frame from the first base. Ends trimmed: V by 5 bases, J by 0 bases; bases unmatched to a gene: 16. The germline V gene encodes CDR1 KGHSH and CDR2 LQKENI. This sample was included in a study of cytomegalovirus exposure and HLA in healthy donors (dated by TCRdb to about 2017). Regarding the complete study: An earlier analysis of several hundred of the donors reported 250 to 350 Gb of sequence data and 117 million unique TCR beta sequences obtained from 150 million to 200 million T cells. Of the roughly 420 genotyped donors, over 80% were placed in the genetic ancestry cluster associated with self-reported Caucasian donors. In the later analysis, no new phenotypic data were used to find candidate immune exposures; instead, reliance was placed on TCR beta sequences and their occurrence across donors. An early release covering roughly 600 HLA-typed donors comprised about 300 gigabases of sequencing data and around 80 million unique TCR sequences. Typing coverage varied by locus: roughly 629-640 donors for A, B, C, DRB1 and DQB1; 522 for DQA1; nearly 610 for DPA1; around 490 for DPB1. All discovery cohort repertoires had been generated on a single sequencing platform. Besides the first cohort of 550 to 750 subjects, a separate validation cohort made up of some 110 different subjects was used. Donor age, sex, ethnicity and CMV serostatus were compiled together with the repertoire data. A later analysis re-analyzed previously published TCR beta repertoires from hundreds of donors and added high-resolution HLA genotyping to study TCR occurrence patterns. Using immunosequencing, the study profiled T cell repertoires from about 620 subjects and related those repertoires to cytomegalovirus serostatus. Genome-wide SNP genotypes for about 65% of the 666 donors were used in a later genetic analysis, which treated that subset as a discovery cohort. The study combined high-throughput TCR immunosequencing, statistical association of individual TCRs with disease status, and machine learning to predict cytomegalovirus infection status. The study aimed to test whether signatures of past pathogen exposure could be identified by cataloging public T cell receptors. Among some 400 genotyped donors of the cohort, an average of around 240,000 unique TCR beta nucleotide sequences was sequenced per donor, of which about 19% were non-productive. Roughly 5 DR-DQ haplotypes were handled as single units for association and clustering, since linkage in the cohort was strong. Class I and class II HLA loci were covered by the typing at four-digit resolution. In an earlier analysis of 500 to 650 of the donors, high-throughput TCR beta sequencing was used to judge whether each TCR beta V gene segment behaved as functional or pseudogenic. Overall study results and their limits: A later genetic analysis associated a missense DCLRE1C variant with V-gene and J-gene trimming of TCR beta chains, and an independent cohort replicated the association. Most TCR sequences were observed very rarely across donors, whereas some public TCRs were present in many individuals. According to a later genetic analysis, donors in an Asian-associated ancestry cluster had fewer N-insertions in productive TCRs than the approximately 700-donor mean. Compared with equally common non-associated chains, HLA-associated TCR beta chains in a later analysis were more clonally expanded and had lower generation probabilities. HLA typing was unavailable for some donors at each locus, so association tests used only the typed subset. Roughly uniform sequencing depth across donors was assumed in presence/absence analyses, although this assumption may not hold. A further reported finding was that TCR beta sequences accurately predicted the HLA-A and HLA-B alleles for most subjects in the first cohort. Several of the top co-occurrence clusters appeared to be linked to parvovirus B19, influenza, CMV and Epstein-Barr virus, according to a later analysis. For the cohort, immune exposure information was limited to CMV serostatus. In a later analysis, the rate of TCR association differed among HLA loci, with DRB1 alleles having the most associated TCRs and HLA-C alleles having the fewest. When HLA alleles, especially DR and DQ, strongly co-occurred, attributing TCR associations to individual alleles was difficult. The classifier was reported to diagnose cytomegalovirus status with high specificity and sensitivity in both the original and validation cohorts. Most CMV-associated TCR beta chains appeared to be HLA-restricted in a later analysis, and the HLA associations seemed to be driven largely by CMV exposure. Some IMGT-functional V segments, including TRBV6-2 and TRBV6-3, could not be told apart with the 87-base-pair reads, so those segments were excluded. Specific HLA alleles were associated with around 18,000 TCR beta sequences at a false discovery rate of 0.05 in a later analysis. In the study, 164 TCR beta chains were listed as associated with cytomegalovirus. According to the authors, the approach could potentially be generalized to other disease states and immunological phenotypes. Correlated functional status among segregating V segments might be attributable to linkage disequilibrium, but an unknown experimental factor could not be ruled out. A few of the identified cytomegalovirus-associated TCR beta chains were confirmed in vitro to be specific for cytomegalovirus antigens. A cluster of highly shared sequence variants was judged likely to represent a technical artifact of the sequencing pipeline. Because counts were too low, roughly 18 rarely observed V segments, including chromosome 9 orphons, were left out of the earlier analysis of 587 of the donors. An earlier analysis of 450 to 750 of the donors showed that most TCR beta V segments appeared in productive rearrangements either about 87% or about 30% of the time, which broadly matched IMGT annotations. In this cohort, only TCR beta chains were sequenced, and detectable features were limited by the absence of alpha or paired-chain data.

Library preparation used the immunoSEQ multiplex PCR assay. A mixture of 60 forward primers for TCR Vbeta segments and 13 reverse primers for TCR Jbeta segments was used in the multiplex PCR. Amplification of the CDR3 region of rearranged TCR beta genes was performed with a multiplex PCR assay on genomic DNA. The Illumina HiSeq System was used to sequence the amplified TCR beta libraries as 87-base-pair reads. From the authors' description of their analysis: A later analysis tallied 80 million to 95 million unique TCR beta chains across the 666 repertoires, and about 10 million of those chains were shared by two or more donors. A nearest-neighbor algorithm error-corrected the raw reads and collapsed the reads into unique sequences, merging closely related sequences to remove PCR and sequencing errors. CDR3 sequences were aligned to IMGT reference sequences to assign V, D and J gene segments. For a sequence to be retained, a match of at least six nucleotides was required to both a V gene segment and a J gene segment. Rearrangements were called productive when the CDR3 lacked stop codons and stayed in frame with V and J; all others were non-productive. Following IMGT convention, CDR3 was defined as the stretch from the second conserved V-encoded cysteine up to the conserved J-encoded phenylalanine. Sequences without an unambiguous match to a single V gene segment were excluded from the earlier analysis of about 630 of the donors. An earlier analysis of some 610 of the donors called V segments functional above 56.7% productive rearrangements and segregating when the between-donor standard deviation exceeded 5%. To diagnose cytomegalovirus status from the catalog of TCR beta chain sequences, a statistical classification framework was built. V and J gene assignment, in a later analysis, came from comparing TCR nucleotide sequences with IMGT/GENE-DB human TR gene sequences. In a later analysis, CDR3 sequences and most-parsimonious VDJ recombination scenarios were assigned using the TCRdist pipeline. In a later analysis, each TCR beta chain was defined by its CDR3 amino acid sequence together with its V-gene family, and reads lacking a unique V-gene family were excluded. As a way to deal with suspected cross-contamination and a sequencing artifact, a later analysis dropped under 600 nucleotide sequences that were highly shared and had low generation probability. In a later analysis, a clonal expansion index was calculated for each public chain from normalized within-repertoire ranks of inferred template counts. A later analysis computed generation probabilities with a VDJ recombination model fitted to out-of-frame rearrangements, and checked the results against IGoR. Hypergeometric tests were used in a later analysis to score TCR-TCR, TCR-HLA and TCR-CMV co-occurrence, with a repertoire-size bias correction applied to the TCR pairs. A later analysis estimated false discovery rates by permuting HLA or CMV assignments 20 times. In a later analysis, co-occurring TCRs were grouped using DBSCAN, and TCRdist sequence similarity was added for clustering within HLA-allele-positive subsets. For co-occurrence clustering, repertoires with fewer than 30,000 or more than 120,000 public chains were excluded, along with several repertoires with anomalous nucleotide sharing. TCRdb carries this immuneACCESS record with in-frame sequences only. Its versions omit some clonotypes, under half of them owing to an unresolved V gene in the studies checked, with the rest unexplained. That table gives V, J and clone size, and the DNA gave D and trimming. The sample records approximately 140,000 clones, 79% of which are singletons. The biggest ten clones account for approximately 0.97% of the sample.

The cohort was made up of 500 to 850 healthy bone marrow donors. All cohort members were sampled while nominally healthy, although unrecorded immune exposures were likely present. The donor was CMV seronegative and was included in the group of 352 seronegative cohort members. Each donor provided a peripheral blood sample, and peripheral blood mononuclear cells were used for TCR beta sequencing. The Qiagen DNeasy Blood Extraction Kit was used to extract genomic DNA from the blood cell samples. The chain is made from TRBV18 and TRBJ2-7; TRBD1 fits 7 bases in the junction. The receptor was derived from a young man in good health and CMV-seronegative. Sequencing was performed on PBMCs. The CDR3 sequence is CASSAIRRQGPNSYEQYF. The DNA reads TGTGCCAGCTCAGCAATCCGCCGACAGGGCCCAAACTCCTACGAGCAGTACTTC.